Shown below are 9 T cell receptor beta chains from a single sample sequenced in a study of CD8+ T cells in alopecia areata (dated by TCRdb to the late 2010s). The label giving this sample's time point can be read as: baseline before oral tofacitinib. Libraries were constructed by the immunoSEQ multiplex PCR assay. To provide template for TCR sequencing, every sample had RNA extracted and reverse transcribed into cDNA. TCRdb's version of the immuneACCESS table is confined to in-frame rearrangements and falls short of the full clone set. An unresolved V gene accounts for under half of the shortfall where checked; the remainder is of unknown origin. Here the sample has hundreds of thousands of clones; 67% occur a single time. Of the sample, approximately 1.2% falls within the top ten clones. The sample in question was CD4+ T cells sorted from blood, obtained at week 0. These receptor sequences come from a human donor with alopecia areata.

The chain carries TRBV12-5 and TRBJ1-2; D may be TRBD1 (6 bases). The CDR3 totals 14 residues. Germline CDR1 and CDR2: LGHNT and FRNRAP. Between the trimmed V and J ends, which lost 7 bases and 4 bases, there was a span of 16 bases. The CDR3 sequence is CASARGAGTYGYTF. The DNA for the CDR3 is TGTGCTAGTGCCCGGGGGGCAGGTACCTATGGCTACACCTTC.

This clone was seen once. The genes are TRBV18 and TRBJ2-6; D is perhaps TRBD1 (6 bases). The V gene's germline CDR1 is KGHSH and CDR2 LQKENI. Between the trimmed V and J ends, which lost 3 bases and 0 bases, there was a span of 9 bases. The CDR3 is made up of 16 amino acids. In DNA, the CDR3 is TGTGCCAGCTCACCCGGACAGCCCTCTGGGGCCAACGTCCTGACTTTC. The encoded protein is CASSPGQPSGANVLTF. Combining the CDR3 with reference TRBV18 and TRBJ2-6 gives the whole variable domain NAGVMQNPRHLVRRRGQEARLRCSPMKGHSHVYWYRQLPEEGLKFMVYLQKENIIDESGMPKERFSAEFPKEGPSILRIQQVVRGDSAAYFCASSPGQPSGANVLTFGAGSRLTVL.

V usage is TRBV30 and J usage is TRBJ2-5; no definite D call. The J call is doubtful: the DNA matches TRBJ2-7 better. The CDR3 has 12 residues. CDR1 is GTSNPN, CDR2 SVGIG, per germline (reference sequence). The CDR3 DNA sequence: TGTGCCTGGAGCGCCGACGAGTACGAGCAGTACTTC. It codes for CAWSADEYEQYF.

The rearrangement uses TRBV6-5 and TRBJ1-6; the D gene is possibly TRBD1 (6 bases). The CDR3 totals 15 residues. In germline, CDR1 is MNHEY, CDR2 SVGAGI. V dropped 6 bases and J dropped 10 bases, with 19 bases sitting between them. CDR3 sequence reads: CASSRPGRGRSPLHF. The CDR3 region has the DNA TGTGCCAGCAGCCGCCCGGGCAGGGGTCGGTCACCCCTCCACTTT.

The V call is TRBV10-2, the J call TRBJ2-5; D may be TRBD2 (6 bases). Germline loops: CDR1 WSHSY, CDR2 SAAADI. This CDR3 has 14 residues. V shed 6 bases and J shed 1 base, with 12 bases lying between them. The CDR3 DNA follows: TGCGCCAGCAGCGACCGGACTATCCAAGAGACCCAGTACTTC. Translated: CASSDRTIQETQYF.

This rearrangement joins TRBV29-1 to TRBJ1-1; the D is unclear. V shed 7 bases and J shed 4 bases, with 10 bases lying between them. Germline V CDR1 and CDR2: SQVTM, ANQGSEA. The CDR3 has 11 residues. The CDR3 bases are TGCAGCGCGGACTCGGGCACTGAAGCTTTCTTT. It codes for CSADSGTEAFF.

This clone was recorded a few times. The chain links TRBV4-3 to TRBJ2-7, with 11 bases that match TRBD2. Losses at the gene ends were 2 bases for V and 6 bases for J; bases not matched to a gene: 6. The CDR3 consists of 15 residues. Per germline, CDR1 LGHNA and CDR2 YSLEER. The CDR3 loop reads CASSQLGTSGSEQYF. CDR3 coding DNA: TGCGCCAGCAGCCAATTAGGGACTAGCGGTTCCGAGCAGTACTTC.

The chain links TRBV19 to TRBJ2-5, with a weak D call TRBD2 (5 bases). V lost 5 bases, J lost 5 bases, and 9 bases lay in between. The germline CDR1 and CDR2 sequences are LNHDA and SQIVND (reference sequence). The CDR3 runs to 12 residues. CDR3 bases: TGTGCCAGTAGTCCCTCGGGGGAGACCCAGTACTTC. Translating it yields CASSPSGETQYF. The full variable domain, in which reference TRBV19 and TRBJ2-5 provide the parts outside the CDR3, is DGGITQSPKYLFRKEGQNVTLSCEQNLNHDAMYWYRQDPGQGLRLIYYSQIVNDFQKGDIAEGYSVSREKKESFPLTVTSAQKNPTAFYLCASSPSGETQYFGPGTRLLVL.

This chain links TRBV30 with TRBJ1-3; no clear D gene. The CDR3 contains 13 residues. Trimming removed 2 bases at V and 0 bases at J, with 5 bases between. Germline CDR1 is GTSNPN and CDR2 is SVGIG (reference sequence). CDR3 protein: CAWSPGSGNTIYF. The CDR3 DNA follows: TGTGCCTGGAGTCCGGGCTCTGGAAACACCATATATTTT.